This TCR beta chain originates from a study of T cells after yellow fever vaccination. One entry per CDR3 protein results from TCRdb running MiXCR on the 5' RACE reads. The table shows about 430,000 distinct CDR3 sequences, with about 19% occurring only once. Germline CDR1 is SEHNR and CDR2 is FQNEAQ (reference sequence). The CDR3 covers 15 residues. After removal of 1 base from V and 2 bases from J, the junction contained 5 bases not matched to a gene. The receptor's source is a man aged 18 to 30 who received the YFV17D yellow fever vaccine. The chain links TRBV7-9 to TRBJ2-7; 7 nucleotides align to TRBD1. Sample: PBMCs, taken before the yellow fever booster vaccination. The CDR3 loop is CASSLVRDRTYEQYF. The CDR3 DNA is TGTGCCAGCAGCTTAGTCCGGGACAGAACCTACGAGCAGTACTTC.